The 8 T cell receptor beta chains listed next were all sequenced from one sample in a study of blood T cell repertoires in COVID-19. Sequencing used immunoSEQ multiplex PCR; TCRdb keeps in-frame clones, though not all of them. The repertoire holds 45,000 to 60,000 clones, with about 90% as singletons. Sequencing was carried out using peripheral blood. Receptor source: a man between 65 and 85 years old with active COVID-19.

V usage is TRBV24-1 and J usage is TRBJ2-1, with TRBD2 matching 10 bases. With 9 bases clipped from V and 5 bases from J, the junction kept 12 bases outside the gene matches. Germline values: CDR1 KGHDR, CDR2 SFDVKD. The CDR3 runs to 16 residues. In DNA form, the CDR3 reads TGTGCCACCGCTACTTCTAGCGGGGGTCCCCACAATGAGCAGTTCTTC. Amino acids: CATATSSGGPHNEQFF.

This clone was picked up one time. The gene calls are TRBV29-1 and TRBJ2-7; 7 bases are a match to TRBD2. V dropped 5 bases and J dropped 0; count of bases not matched to a gene: 7. CDR3 length: 14 residues. Per the germline V gene, CDR1 is SQVTM and CDR2 is ANQGSEA. The CDR3: CSVTSGDNSYEQYF. The DNA of the CDR3 is TGCAGCGTTACAAGCGGGGATAACTCCTACGAGCAGTACTTC.

The gene calls are TRBV5-1 and TRBJ2-7; 10 nucleotides match TRBD1. The CDR3 length is 16 residues. V lost 3 bases to trimming and J lost 6 bases; unmatched junction nucleotides: 12. Germline lookup yields CDR1 SGHRS and CDR2 YFSETQ. The CDR3 spells CASSYTTGTGVIEQYF. The CDR3 nucleotides are TGCGCCAGCAGCTATACGACCGGGACAGGGGTGATCGAGCAGTACTTC.

The count of this clone is one. This sequence joins TRBV10-2 and TRBJ2-2, with 9 bases aligning to TRBD1. V dropped 3 bases and J dropped 4; count of bases not matched to a gene: 3. This CDR3 has 15 amino acids. Germline values: CDR1 WSHSY, CDR2 SAAADI. CDR3 region: CASSEQGAVTGELFF. CDR3 sequence (DNA): TGCGCCAGCAGTGAACAGGGGGCTGTCACCGGGGAGCTGTTTTTT.

The CDR3 spells CASSRGPVGTQYF. DNA for the CDR3: TGTGCCAGCAGCAGGGGTCCGGTAGGGACCCAGTACTTC. The chain links TRBV6-5 to TRBJ2-5; D is possibly TRBD1 (6 bases). V dropped 6 bases and J dropped 7 bases, with 15 bases sitting between them. This CDR3 is 13 amino acids long. Germline CDR1 and CDR2: MNHEY and SVGAGI.

The chain employs TRBV18 and TRBJ1-1; a possible D gene is TRBD1 (5 bases). CDR3 length: 13 amino acids. V was clipped by 8 bases and J by 1 base, with 11 bases between them. Germline values: CDR1 KGHSH, CDR2 LQKENI. CDR3 residues: CASGSDRNTEAFF. The CDR3 DNA follows: TGTGCCAGCGGTTCCGACAGGAACACTGAAGCTTTCTTT.

The chain couples TRBV10-3 to TRBJ2-4; possibly TRBD1 for D (7 bases). The CDR3 length is 14 residues. V lost 6 bases and J lost 7, with 16 bases in between. The germline V gene encodes CDR1 ENHRY and CDR2 SYGVKD. In nucleotides, the CDR3 is TGTGCCATCAGCGGGACTCCACAGGGGAACATTCAGTACTTC. It translates to CAISGTPQGNIQYF.

The chain has TRBV20-1 and TRBJ2-1, with 9 bases aligning to TRBD1. Per the germline V gene, CDR1 is DFQATT and CDR2 is SNEGSKA (reference sequence). V was clipped by 3 bases and J by 9 bases; unmatched bases: 15. There are 16 residues in the CDR3. This CDR3 reads CSASYPGQGSRGEQFF. The CDR3 DNA reads as TGCAGTGCTAGTTACCCGGGACAGGGAAGCCGAGGTGAGCAGTTCTTC.